The 16 T cell receptor beta chains reported below all come from one sample, sequenced in a study of shared clonotypes between healthy human individuals. Naivety among CD8 cells was defined by CD45RO negativity and positive CCR7 selection, thereby excluding terminally differentiated effector memory CD45RA+ cells. Using immunoSEQ multiplex PCR, the repertoire was profiled, and TCRdb retains in-frame clones only, with some absent. The table records around 2.1 million clones, about 93% of them present only once. The sample comprised naive CD8+ T cells from PBMCs. Receptors were obtained from a man between 18 and 35 years old in good health. Some clones in this sample may be carry-over from other donors' samples.

The gene calls are TRBV4-1 and TRBJ2-2; D unresolved. This CDR3 region has 15 residues. Germline V gene data show CDR1 as MGHRA and CDR2 as YSYEKL. Trimming pared 0 bases from V and 3 bases from J, leaving 8 bases between. CDR3: CASSQDGWDTGELFF. Here the CDR3 DNA reads TGCGCCAGCAGCCAAGATGGGTGGGACACCGGGGAGCTGTTTTTT.

This sequence joins TRBV9 and TRBJ2-7; 7 bases fit TRBD1. The CDR3 extends over 14 amino acids. The germline gives CDR1 SGDLS, CDR2 YYNGEE. Trimming took 4 bases from V and 2 from J; bases not matched to a gene: 6. This CDR3 reads CASSLDRTTYEQYF. The CDR3 DNA reads TGTGCCAGCAGCCTGGACAGGACAACCTACGAGCAGTACTTC.

The DNA of the CDR3 is TGTGCCAGCAGCGCAGCCGGACTTACCTACGAGCAGTACTTC. This sequence encodes CASSAAGLTYEQYF. The chain is built from TRBV9 and TRBJ2-7; TRBD2 is a possible D gene (5 bases). V was pared by 3 bases and J by 2 bases, with 12 bases between. Germline CDR1 reads SGDLS; CDR2 reads YYNGEE. This CDR3 contains 14 residues.

The chain combines TRBV9 with TRBJ1-2, with D possibly matching TRBD1 (5 bases). This CDR3 has 17 residues. Germline CDR1 is SGDLS and CDR2 is YYNGEE. The V end lost 0 bases, the J end lost 3 bases, and 18 bases lay between the germline ends. The CDR3 is CASSVAGRTIGDYGYTF. The CDR3, as DNA: TGTGCCAGCAGCGTAGCCGGCCGGACGATAGGGGACTATGGCTACACCTTC.

CDR3 region: CASSPTSPSQETQYF. CDR3 nucleotides: TGTGCCAGCTCACCGACTAGCCCCAGCCAAGAGACCCAGTACTTC. The rearrangement uses TRBV18 and TRBJ2-5, with TRBD2 identical over 7 bases. Per germline, CDR1 KGHSH and CDR2 LQKENI. There are 15 residues in the CDR3. Trimming cost V 3 bases and J 1 base; bases outside gene matches: 5. The whole variable domain, filled in from reference TRBV18 and TRBJ2-5, reads NAGVMQNPRHLVRRRGQEARLRCSPMKGHSHVYWYRQLPEEGLKFMVYLQKENIIDESGMPKERFSAEFPKEGPSILRIQQVVRGDSAAYFCASSPTSPSQETQYFGPGTRLLVL.

The sample holds one count of this clone. This chain joins TRBV7-9 and TRBJ2-3; D not resolved. V lost 5 bases, J lost 0 bases, and 15 bases lay in between. The length of the CDR3 is 16 residues. Germline CDR1 SEHNR, CDR2 FQNEAQ (reference sequence). The CDR3 DNA follows: TGTGCCAGCAGCCAATTGGCGGAGCCTAGCACAGATACGCAGTATTTT. This translates into CASSQLAEPSTDTQYF.

The genes are TRBV10-3 and TRBJ2-3; D possibly matches TRBD1 or TRBD2 (6 bases each). Germline V lookup: CDR1 ENHRY, CDR2 SYGVKD. The V end lost 2 bases, the J end lost 3 bases, and 27 bases lay between the germline ends. The CDR3 length is 20 residues. The CDR3 sequence is CAISEPRGGLGGAGTDTQYF. The CDR3 bases are TGTGCCATCAGTGAGCCGCGGGGCGGTTTGGGGGGCGCAGGGACAGATACGCAGTATTTT.

With regard to this clone: The sample has other DNA sequences that encode this CDR3 too. The V call is TRBV5-6, the J call TRBJ2-1; weak D call: TRBD1 (5 bases). V gave up 0 bases and J gave up 4 bases, with 8 bases separating them. The CDR3 totals 14 residues. Germline V gene data show CDR1 as SGHDT and CDR2 as YYEEEE. The CDR3 coding sequence is TGTGCCAGCAGCTTGGGGGGCAGATACAATGAGCAGTTCTTC. This sequence encodes CASSLGGRYNEQFF. The full variable domain, its missing parts supplied by reference TRBV5-6 and TRBJ2-1, is DAGVTQSPTHLIKTRGQQVTLRCSPKSGHDTVSWYQQALGQGPQFIFQYYEEEERQRGNFPDRFSGHQFPNYSSELNVNALLLGDSALYLCASSLGGRYNEQFFGPGTRLTVL.

This rearrangement joins TRBV20-1 to TRBJ2-1; D may be TRBD1 (5 bases). V lost 3 bases and J 9 bases, leaving 9 bases between the germline ends. The germline CDR1 and CDR2 sequences are DFQATT and SNEGSKA (reference sequence). CDR3 size: 11 residues. The CDR3 bases are TGCAGTGCTAGGGGGCTATTTGAGCAGTTCTTC. It encodes CSARGLFEQFF.

The J gene is TRBJ2-5, the V gene TRBV2, with TRBD2 identical over 11 bases. This CDR3 has 15 amino acids. Germline CDR1 is SNHLY and CDR2 is FYNNEI. The V and J ends lost 3 bases and 5 bases, in that order; junction bases with no gene match: 5. CDR3 protein: CASSETSGIGETQYF. CDR3 DNA sequence: TGTGCCAGCAGTGAGACTAGCGGGATCGGTGAGACCCAGTACTTC. Combining the CDR3 with reference TRBV2 and TRBJ2-5 gives the whole variable domain EPEVTQTPSHQVTQMGQEVILRCVPISNHLYFYWYRQILGQKVEFLVSFYNNEISEKSEIFDDQFSVERPDGSNFTLKIRSTKLEDSAMYFCASSETSGIGETQYFGPGTRLLVL.

The rearrangement links TRBV7-9 to TRBJ2-7, with D possibly matching TRBD2 (5 bases). The CDR3 covers 15 residues. V was pared by 1 base and J by 5 bases, with 15 bases between. The germline V gene encodes CDR1 SEHNR and CDR2 FQNEAQ (reference sequence). This chain's CDR3 is CASSLVQADFNEQYF. The CDR3 bases are TGTGCCAGCAGCTTAGTACAAGCGGACTTCAACGAGCAGTACTTC.

V is TRBV5-4 and J is TRBJ2-1; D gene ambiguous. Germline CDR1 SGHNT, CDR2 YYREEE (reference sequence). The ends were cut back, 4 bases at V and 8 bases at J, with 13 bases in the middle. This CDR3 has 13 residues. In DNA form, the CDR3 reads TGTGCCAGCAGCCGATTAATGAGCGATGAGCAGTTCTTC. Protein: CASSRLMSDEQFF.

This sequence joins TRBV10-3 and TRBJ2-7, with 7 bases lining up with TRBD2. The CDR3 has 16 residues. The germline gives CDR1 ENHRY, CDR2 SYGVKD. The J segment lost 2 bases and the V segment lost 4 bases, leaving 11 bases of the junction unmatched. The CDR3 reads CAISAFGLAATYEQYF. In nucleotides, the CDR3 is TGTGCCATCAGTGCCTTTGGTCTAGCGGCTACCTACGAGCAGTACTTC.

The chain combines TRBV5-1 with TRBJ2-2; D is possibly TRBD2 (6 bases). Germline loops: CDR1 SGHRS, CDR2 YFSETQ. The CDR3 has 18 residues. V shed 3 bases and J shed 3 bases, with 21 bases lying between them. This CDR3 is CASSYPGTLFGDTGELFF. CDR3 DNA sequence: TGCGCCAGCAGCTACCCCGGGACTCTATTTGGGGACACCGGGGAGCTGTTTTTT.

The chain has TRBV10-3 and TRBJ2-7; the D call may be TRBD1 or TRBD2 (5 bases each). This CDR3 region has 12 residues. CDR1 and CDR2 (germline): ENHRY, SYGVKD. V lost 2 bases and J lost 7, with 9 bases in between. The CDR3 sequence: CAISEARGEQYF. In DNA, the CDR3 is TGTGCCATCAGTGAGGCGAGGGGAGAGCAGTACTTC.

The chain has TRBV28 and TRBJ1-3, with TRBD1 matching 12 bases. The germline V gene has CDR1 MDHEN and CDR2 SYDVKM. V shed 4 bases and J 3 bases; nucleotides not matched to a gene: 7. This CDR3 is 17 amino acids long. This chain's CDR3 is CASSSPGQGAFGNTIYF. In DNA, the CDR3 is TGTGCCAGCAGTTCCCCGGGACAGGGGGCATTTGGAAACACCATATATTTT.